Included here is one T cell receptor (beta chain) sequence, with context. As yet, its antigen is unknown. Sequencing used immunoSEQ v3. Assay: immunoSEQ multiplex PCR; the TCRdb copy retains only in-frame clones and omits some. Found here are approximately 6,600 clones, 66% of them singletons; the top ten hold about 15%. The data stem from a study of TIL therapy for anti-PD-1-resistant metastatic lung cancer. Germline CDR1 reads SGHRS; CDR2 reads YFSETQ. The CDR3 runs 14 residues. Trimming left V 0 bases short and J 2 bases short, with 6 bases between. Study-level findings and limits: Many TIL product clones were absent from baseline tumor, suggesting clonal contraction.

Time point in this sample: pre-treatment sample, taken before nivolumab and TIL therapy. Tumor tissue came from excised metastases, mostly pleural nodules or supraclavicular lymph nodes. This sequence joins TRBV5-1 and TRBJ1-3, with D unresolved. The clonotype originates from a person aged 25-79 years with non-small cell lung cancer. The source material was tumor tissue, sampled at baseline. CDR3 region: CASSLGTAGNTIYF. CDR3 coding DNA: TGCGCCAGCAGCTTGGGCACGGCTGGAAACACCATATATTTT.